This T cell receptor beta chain stems from a study of CD8 T cells in ankylosing spondylitis. Study-level results: It was reported that disease-linked clones were significantly enriched in matched ankylosing spondylitis synovial fluid. A motif in TCR beta, a set of 8 or 9 highly homologous variants, appeared characteristic of ankylosing spondylitis blood.

With regard to this clonotype: Its antigen is unknown. This may come from a read error, since a much larger clone is one base off.

TCRdb independently ran MiXCR on the 5' RACE reads; one entry per CDR3 protein. The table includes 150,000 or so distinct CDR3 sequences, about 9.9% detected once. V trimming: 4 bases; J trimming: 10 bases; junction bases outside the gene matches: 11. The CDR3 is 14 amino acids. Per germline, CDR1 SGHRS and CDR2 YFSETQ. Sample: blood, either unsorted or a sorted T cell fraction (not recorded which). The chain carries TRBV5-1 and TRBJ1-2; 9 bases match TRBD1. This TCR derives from a male donor with ankylosing spondylitis or in good health (not recorded which). CDR3 DNA: TGCGCCAGCAGCCCACAGACAGGGGGGCTTGACTACACCTTC. Its protein is CASSPQTGGLDYTF.